This is a list of T cell receptor beta chains from one sample in a study of T-cell reconstitution after alpha-beta-depleted transplantation in children. TCRdb re-analysed the PCR reads in MiXCR, keeping a single row per CDR3 protein. The top ten hold approximately 5% of the sample, which has about 830,000 distinct CDR3 sequences, 15% to 20% seen once. The specimen comprised PBMCs, mostly from graft donor cells, sampled 360 days after TCRalphabeta/CD19-depleted stem cell transplant. These receptors originate from a male patient younger than 18 who had a stem cell transplant for acute lymphoblastic leukemia, so the T cells may come from the graft donor. The CDR3 runs from the conserved cysteine through the conserved F or W. Fields, in order: D gene, J gene, clone size, V gene, CDR3 DNA, CDR3 protein. The D gene is left open where the match is weak. Clone size is given for some rows only: seen once, a few or many times, or a class if the clone is expanded.

NA,TRBJ1-3,NA,TRBV5-1,TGCGCCAGCAGCTTGGTGGACCCTGGAAACACCATATATTTT,CASSLVDPGNTIYF
NA,TRBJ1-1,NA,TRBV4-1,TGCGCCAGCAGCCAAGATCAGGGGATGAACACTGAAGCTTTCTTT,CASSQDQGMNTEAFF
NA,TRBJ2-7,few,TRBV6-5,TGTGCCAGCAGTTATGCCGGGGCCTCCGAGCAGTACTTC,CASSYAGASEQYF
NA,TRBJ2-2,NA,TRBV15,TGTGCCACCAGCAGAGGGGCAGGGTTGGTCATCGGGGAGCTGTTTTTT,CATSRGAGLVIGELFF
NA,TRBJ1-2,NA,TRBV2,TGTGCCAGTCGTTATAACTATGGCTACACCTTC,CASRYNYGYTF
NA,TRBJ2-1,many,TRBV3-1,TGTGCCAGCAGCCGGGACTCTAGCTCCTACAATGAGCAGTTCTTC,CASSRDSSSYNEQFF
TRBD1,TRBJ1-2,NA,TRBV27,TGTGCCAGCAGTTTAGAGGGGGCGGTGTCTGGCTACACCTTC,CASSLEGAVSGYTF
NA,TRBJ2-1,NA,TRBV27,TGTGCCAGTCATAGGGCTAGCAACAATGAGCAGTTCTTC,CASHRASNNEQFF
NA,TRBJ2-5,few,TRBV30,TGTGCCTGTGAGTGGGGATCAGAGACCCAGTACTTC,CACEWGSETQYF
TRBD1,TRBJ2-1,NA,TRBV30,TGTGCCTGGGTGGACAGGGGCGCAAGCTCCTACAATGAGCAGTTCTTC,CAWVDRGASSYNEQFF
NA,TRBJ1-5,many,TRBV20-1,TGCAGTGCTAGTTGGGGGGTGCAAAGCAATCAGCCCCAGCATTTT,CSASWGVQSNQPQHF
TRBD1,TRBJ1-3,NA,TRBV20-1,TGCAGTGCTAGAGGGGGACAGGGTCTCTCTGGAAACACCATATATTTT,CSARGGQGLSGNTIYF
TRBD1,TRBJ2-6,few,TRBV5-1,TGCGCCAGCAGCTTGGTCGCTTTGACAGGGACTGGGGCCAACGTCCTGACTTTC,CASSLVALTGTGANVLTF
NA,TRBJ2-5,NA,TRBV9,TGTGCCAGCAGCGGGAGACTTTACCAAGAGACCCAGTACTTC,CASSGRLYQETQYF
NA,TRBJ2-5,few,TRBV10-3,TGTGCCATCAGTGGGGAGGGGGGGCTCCTGATCCAAGAGACCCAGTACTTC,CAISGEGGLLIQETQYF
NA,TRBJ2-5,NA,TRBV9,TGTGCCAGCAGCCCGGCCCCACCACATCAGACCCAGTACTTC,CASSPAPPHQTQYF
NA,TRBJ2-5,few,TRBV5-1,TGCGCCAGCAGCTTTCGATCGGGAGCCCGACAAGAGACCCAGTACTTC,CASSFRSGARQETQYF
NA,TRBJ2-2,NA,TRBV2,TGTGCCAGCAGTCAAGGGCGGCTAGCCACCGGGGAGCTGTTTTTT,CASSQGRLATGELFF
NA,TRBJ2-4,NA,TRBV12-3/TRBV12-4,TGTGCCAGCAGTTCAGGGGTTTCCAAAAACATTCAGTACTTC,CASSSGVSKNIQYF
NA,TRBJ1-6,NA,TRBV5-1,TGCGCCAGCAGCCCCGGGTCCTATAATTCACCCCTCCACTTT,CASSPGSYNSPLHF
NA,TRBJ1-1,few,TRBV25-1,TGTGCCAGCAGGGATGTGGGGCAGGGAAGGACTGAAGCTTTCTTT,CASRDVGQGRTEAFF
TRBD1,TRBJ2-1,NA,TRBV7-3,TGTGCCAGCAGCCCCCACCGACAGGGGAGCAATGAGCAGTTCTTC,CASSPHRQGSNEQFF
NA,TRBJ2-5,many,TRBV3-1,TGTGCCAGCAGCCGGGTAGGGGAGACCCAGTACTTC,CASSRVGETQYF
NA,TRBJ2-1,NA,TRBV4-1,TGCGCCAGCAGCCAATGGGCCGAGAAGTACAATGAGCAGTTCTTC,CASSQWAEKYNEQFF
NA,TRBJ2-6,few,TRBV5-1,TGCGCCAGCAGCTTGATGGAGGGGGCCCGCTCTGGGGCCAACGTCCTGACTTTC,CASSLMEGARSGANVLTF
NA,TRBJ1-3,NA,TRBV7-6,TGTGCCAGCAGCTTAATGAGGGGTCAGCCCTCTGGAAACACCATATATTTT,CASSLMRGQPSGNTIYF
NA,TRBJ2-1,few,TRBV5-1,TGCGCCAGCAGCAGGACGACGAATGAGCAGTTCTTC,CASSRTTNEQFF
NA,TRBJ2-1,few,TRBV6-4,TGTGCCAGCAGTGACTCCATAGGGAGAAATGAGCAGTTCTTC,CASSDSIGRNEQFF
NA,TRBJ2-7,NA,TRBV5-1,TGCGCCAGCAGCGTCGGACAGAGCATCTACGAGCAGTGCTTC,CASSVGQSIYEQCF
NA,TRBJ2-2,many,TRBV3-1,TGTGCCAGCAGCCCCCCATTCAGGACTGTGAACACCGGGGAGCTGTTTTTT,CASSPPFRTVNTGELFF
NA,TRBJ1-2,many,TRBV7-9,TGTGCCAGCAGCGAGAGGGCTAACTATGGCTACACCTTC,CASSERANYGYTF
TRBD1,TRBJ1-4,NA,TRBV27,TGTGCCAGCAGTTTAACCGTCGGACAGGGGGATGAAAAACTGTTTTTT,CASSLTVGQGDEKLFF
NA,TRBJ1-3,few,TRBV7-9,TGTGCCAGCAGCTTGACGGGACTGGGGGACACCATATATTTT,CASSLTGLGDTIYF
TRBD2,TRBJ2-1,NA,TRBV5-1,TGCGCCAGCAGACAGGCGGCTAGCGGGAGCCATGAGCAGTTCTTC,CASRQAASGSHEQFF
TRBD1,TRBJ1-2,NA,TRBV5-1,TGCGCCAGCAGCCTCTCCCCCCCGGGACAGGGGGCCTGGGGCTACACCTTC,CASSLSPPGQGAWGYTF
NA,TRBJ2-5,many,TRBV7-8,TGTGCCAGCAGCTGGGAGGAGACCCAGTACTTC,CASSWEETQYF
NA,TRBJ2-1,NA,TRBV6-5,TGTGCCAGCAGTTACTCGATAGGAGGCCGGACGGGTGAGCAGTTCTTC,CASSYSIGGRTGEQFF
NA,TRBJ2-1,few,TRBV7-9,TGTGCCAGCAGCTTAGTGGGAGGCGGGTTCGTGGATGAGCAGTTCTTC,CASSLVGGGFVDEQFF
NA,TRBJ2-1,NA,TRBV12-3/TRBV12-4,TGTGCCAGCAGGCTAGCAGGCAATGAGCAGTTCTTC,CASRLAGNEQFF
NA,TRBJ2-5,NA,TRBV5-1,TGCGCCAGCAGCTTCGGATCGGGAACCGTCCAAGAGACCCAGTACTTC,CASSFGSGTVQETQYF
TRBD2,TRBJ2-1,NA,TRBV3-1,TGTGCCAGCAGCCACGGCGGGAGGGTCAATGAGCAGTTCTTC,CASSHGGRVNEQFF
NA,TRBJ2-7,NA,TRBV9,TGTGCCAGCAGCGCCGGACCCTCCTACGAGCAGTACTTC,CASSAGPSYEQYF
NA,TRBJ1-3,NA,TRBV5-1,TGCGCCAGCAGCTTGGGGGCGTATGGGCCTGGAAACACCATATATTTT,CASSLGAYGPGNTIYF
TRBD2,TRBJ2-1,many,TRBV5-1,TGCGCCAGCAGCGTCCCGGGAGGATCCGATGAGCAGTTCTTC,CASSVPGGSDEQFF
NA,TRBJ2-7,NA,TRBV21-1,TGTGCCAGCATTGGACTAGGAGGCTCCTACGAGCAGTACTTC,CASIGLGGSYEQYF
NA,TRBJ1-5,few,TRBV5-6,TGTGCCAGCAGCTCCGACGGGCTCGGTCAGCCCCAGCATTTT,CASSSDGLGQPQHF
NA,TRBJ1-3,few,TRBV29-1,TGCAGCGTGAGCCTCGGAAACTCTGGAAACACCATATATTTT,CSVSLGNSGNTIYF
TRBD2,TRBJ2-1,few,TRBV4-1,TGCGCCAGCAGCCAAACCTTAGCGGGAGCCTCAGGAGAGCAGTTCTTC,CASSQTLAGASGEQFF
NA,TRBJ1-3,many,TRBV29-1,TGCAGCGTCGGAGATCGTGGAAACACCATATATTTT,CSVGDRGNTIYF
TRBD2,TRBJ2-3,few,TRBV20-1,TGCAGTGCTCAGGCGATAGCGGGAGTTACAGATACGCAGTATTTT,CSAQAIAGVTDTQYF
TRBD2,TRBJ2-3,NA,TRBV28,TGTGCCAGCAGCCCCGGGACTAGCGGAGCCACAGATACGCAGTATTTT,CASSPGTSGATDTQYF
NA,TRBJ2-1,few,TRBV10-3,TGTGCCATCAGTGAGGGGACTGGGTACAATGAGCAGTTCTTC,CAISEGTGYNEQFF
NA,TRBJ1-2,few,TRBV15,TGTGCCACCAGCTTATGGGGGGGGGAGAACTATGGCTACACCTTC,CATSLWGGENYGYTF